This is a list of T cell receptor beta chains from one sample in a study of T-cell reconstitution after alpha-beta-depleted transplantation in children. TCRdb ran MiXCR on the PCR reads and lists one entry per CDR3 protein. Among roughly 350,000 distinct CDR3 sequences, around a tenth were seen once, and the ten largest hold around 2.4%. The material sequenced was PBMCs from the stem cell graft donor, taken from the stem cell graft. The source of these receptors is a human donor who donated a stem cell graft to a child with acute lymphoblastic leukemia. Each CDR3 is given with its conserved first and last residue. D genes are given only for firm matches. Size values are once, few and many counts, or a class for expanded clones, and some rows have none.

TRBV5-1	many	NA	TRBJ1-1	TGCGCCAGCAGCCCCTTTTGGACCGGGACTCAGGATTTCTTT	CASSPFWTGTQDFF
TRBV20-1	few	TRBD2	TRBJ2-3	TGCAGTGCTATCCCTAGCGGGAGGACAGATACGCAGTATTTT	CSAIPSGRTDTQYF
TRBV29-1	NA	NA	TRBJ1-3	TGCAGCGTGAGATATTTGGAAAACACCATATATTTT	CSVRYLENTIYF
TRBV29-1	many	TRBD1	TRBJ1-5	TGCAGCGCCGGGGGGACAGATAGCAATCAGCCCCAGCATTTT	CSAGGTDSNQPQHF
TRBV20-1	NA	TRBD2	TRBJ2-1	TGCAGTGCTAGAGATCGAGGAGGCGGGAGGTACCGCTCCTACAATGAGCAGTTCTTC	CSARDRGGGRYRSYNEQFF
TRBV2	many	TRBD1	TRBJ2-3	TGTGCCAGCGAAAAAACAGGGGCCTTGGCAGATACGCAGTATTTT	CASEKTGALADTQYF
TRBV11-2	few	TRBD2	TRBJ2-2	TGTGCCAGCAGCCGGTGGGGAGCGGGAGTATTGGTGGACACCGGGGAGCTGTTTTTT	CASSRWGAGVLVDTGELFF
TRBV4-1	NA	TRBD1	TRBJ2-7	TGCGCCAGCAGCCCCACGGTGGCCTTAAGACAGGGAAAATACGAGCAGTACTTC	CASSPTVALRQGKYEQYF
TRBV7-8	NA	NA	TRBJ2-7	TGTGCCAGCAGCTTAGCCCAGCTCTCCTTAGCCTACGAGCAGTACTTC	CASSLAQLSLAYEQYF
TRBV7-9	few	TRBD2	TRBJ2-7	TGTGCCAGCAGCTTTCGAGGACTAGCGGGAGGGCCTTCCGAGCAGTACTTC	CASSFRGLAGGPSEQYF
TRBV5-1	NA	TRBD1	TRBJ2-7	TGCGCCAGCAGCGTAGGCGGGACAGGGAACGAGCAGTACTTC	CASSVGGTGNEQYF
TRBV5-1	few	TRBD1	TRBJ1-2	TGCGCCAGCAGCTTGGCCATTGGGACAGGGGGCGCGGAAGGCTACACCTTC	CASSLAIGTGGAEGYTF
TRBV4-3	NA	TRBD2	TRBJ2-7	TGCGCCAGCAGCCAAGACGTAGCGGGAGTTCAGCGGGAGCAGTACTTC	CASSQDVAGVQREQYF
TRBV28	many	TRBD2	TRBJ2-7	TGTGCCAGCAGTCCCATGACTAGCGGGGGGACTTTTTACGAGCAGTACTTC	CASSPMTSGGTFYEQYF
TRBV29-1	NA	TRBD1	TRBJ1-4	TGCAGCGCCGACGGGACAGGGGGCGAAAAACTGTTTTTT	CSADGTGGEKLFF
TRBV7-9	NA	TRBD2	TRBJ2-1	TGTGCCAGCAGCCGTGGGGCTAGCGGGTGGAATGAGCAGTTCTTC	CASSRGASGWNEQFF
TRBV28	few	NA	TRBJ2-4	TGTGCCAGCAGATCACTAGCTCCAGCCAAAAACATTCAGTACTTC	CASRSLAPAKNIQYF
TRBV5-1	few	TRBD1	TRBJ1-2	TGCGCCAGCAGCGGACAGGGGATCTATGGCTACACCTTC	CASSGQGIYGYTF
TRBV7-2	few	NA	TRBJ2-4	TGTGCCAGCAGCTCCGGGACCCCCAGCATTCAGTACTTC	CASSSGTPSIQYF
TRBV20-1	NA	NA	TRBJ1-5	TGCAGTTCTCTGGGGGGGGACGGCAATCAGCCCCAGCATTTT	CSSLGGDGNQPQHF
TRBV9	few	NA	TRBJ1-6	TGTGCCAGCAGCCCATTGGGGGGAGACGGGGCCCTCCACTTT	CASSPLGGDGALHF
TRBV19	NA	TRBD1	TRBJ1-1	TGTGCCAGTAGTATTGGACAGGGACCGGATGAAGCTTTCTTT	CASSIGQGPDEAFF
TRBV6-1	NA	NA	TRBJ1-1	TGTGCCAGCAGAAGAGGGGGGGACACTGAAGCTTTCTTT	CASRRGGDTEAFF
TRBV27	few	NA	TRBJ2-7	TGTGCCAGCAGCAGGGACGCAGGTTACGTGCAGTACTTC	CASSRDAGYVQYF
TRBV7-6	few	NA	TRBJ2-7	TGTGCCAGCAGCTCAACCTTCGGGGTCCACGAGCAGTACTTC	CASSSTFGVHEQYF
TRBV6-2/TRBV6-3	NA	TRBD2	TRBJ2-1	TGTGCCAGCACGAGTGCTAGCGGGAATTACAATGAGCAGTTCTTC	CASTSASGNYNEQFF
TRBV6-2/TRBV6-3	many	TRBD1	TRBJ2-2	TGTGCCAGCAGCAGGACAGGGAACACCGGGGAGCTGTTTTTT	CASSRTGNTGELFF
TRBV3-1	many	NA	TRBJ2-7	TGTGCCAGCAGCCTATACCGGGACGTCTCCTACGAGCAGTACTTC	CASSLYRDVSYEQYF
TRBV12-3/TRBV12-4	few	TRBD2	TRBJ2-1	TGTGCCAGCAGTTTAGGGGGTAGCGGGGCCTACAATGAGCAGTTCTTC	CASSLGGSGAYNEQFF
TRBV6-4	NA	TRBD2	TRBJ2-1	TGTGCCAGCAAATTACTAGCGGGAGGGCCCGTGGATGAGCAGTTCTTC	CASKLLAGGPVDEQFF
TRBV5-6	few	NA	TRBJ2-7	TGTGCCAGCAGCTTTATTTTGAGCGAGCAGTACTTC	CASSFILSEQYF
TRBV7-9	NA	TRBD2	TRBJ2-7	TGTGCCAGCAGCTTGGCCATAGCGGGATCCTACGAGCAGTACTTC	CASSLAIAGSYEQYF
TRBV12-3/TRBV12-4	NA	NA	TRBJ1-1	TGTGCCAGCAGTAGCGGTGGAGGGGCGAACACTGAAGCTTTCTTT	CASSSGGGANTEAFF
TRBV5-1	many	TRBD2	TRBJ2-1	TGCGCCAGCAGCTTAACTAGCGGGAACAATGAGCAGTTCTTC	CASSLTSGNNEQFF
TRBV12-3/TRBV12-4	many	TRBD2	TRBJ2-2	TGTGCCAGCAGGGTACTAGCGGGAGAGACCGGGGAGCTGTTTTTT	CASRVLAGETGELFF
TRBV25-1	NA	NA	TRBJ2-7	TGTGCCAGCAGCTTACTAGGCCCCTACGAGCAGTACTTC	CASSLLGPYEQYF
TRBV28	few	NA	TRBJ2-5	TGTGCCAGCGGGGGGGCTAGCGGAGCGCAAGAGACCCAGTACTTC	CASGGASGAQETQYF